These 29 T cell receptor beta chains share one sample of origin, sequenced in a study of T cell responses to AZD1222 COVID-19 vaccine. Sequencing used immunoSEQ multiplex PCR; TCRdb keeps in-frame clones, though not all of them. The sample consists of 150,000 to 200,000 clones, over 80% of them appearing once. The sequences come from peripheral blood, collected 28 days after the second dose of the MenACWY control vaccine. The receptor set was obtained from an adult who received the MenACWY meningococcal vaccine as a control.

J is TRBJ2-1 and V is TRBV24-1, with a possible D match to TRBD2 (6 bases). CDR3 size: 15 residues. From germline, CDR1 is KGHDR and CDR2 SFDVKD. The V gene lost 1 base and the J gene lost 7 bases, with 13 bases spanning the gap. The CDR3 DNA reads TGTGCCACCAGTGATTTCGGGAGTCTGGGAAATGAGCAGTTCTTC. Translating it yields CATSDFGSLGNEQFF.

The chain uses TRBV5-1 and TRBJ2-3; perhaps TRBD2 as D (5 bases). Germline CDR1 is SGHRS and CDR2 is YFSETQ. Trimming shortened V by 0 bases and J by 4 bases, and 9 bases separated the two germline ends. This CDR3 is 14 amino acids long. The CDR3 DNA follows: TGCGCCAGCAGCTTGGAGTCTAGCCCAGATACGCAGTATTTT. The encoded protein is CASSLESSPDTQYF. The full variable domain, its missing parts supplied by reference TRBV5-1 and TRBJ2-3, is KAGVTQTPRYLIKTRGQQVTLSCSPISGHRSVSWYQQTPGQGLQFLFEYFSETQRNKGNFPGRFSGRQFSNSRSEMNVSTLELGDSALYLCASSLESSPDTQYFGPGTRLTVL.

The chain combines TRBV4-3 with TRBJ2-1; D not certain. In germline, CDR1 is LGHNA, CDR2 YSLEER. This CDR3 contains 19 residues. V was cut by 3 bases and J by 5 bases, with 26 bases left in between. This CDR3 reads CASSQMGIMGPSRDNEQFF. The CDR3 nucleotides are TGCGCCAGCAGCCAGATGGGGATCATGGGCCCCTCTCGGGACAATGAGCAGTTCTTC.

The chain recombines TRBV28 with TRBJ1-3; D unclear. The CDR3 contains 12 residues. Germline loops: CDR1 MDHEN, CDR2 SYDVKM. V was clipped by 7 bases and J by 3 bases, with 7 bases between them. The CDR3 is CASKSVGNTIYF. CDR3 nucleotides: TGTGCCAGCAAATCGGTTGGAAACACCATATATTTT.

Notes on this clone: It is unclear where the CDR3 begins or ends on the DNA, so no DNA is shown, and the CDR3 is as TCRdb lists it. The chain combines TRBV9 with TRBJ1-1. CDR1 and CDR2 from the germline V gene are SGDLS and YYNGEE. The CDR3 extends over 13 residues, inclusive of both ends. The CDR3 sequence: CASSVAFAVGSFF.

This clone was counted once. V is TRBV27 and J is TRBJ1-6; 7 bases line up with TRBD1. V shed 2 bases and J 11 bases; nucleotides not matched to a gene: 9. This CDR3 comprises 15 residues. Germline loops: CDR1 MNHEY, CDR2 SMNVEV (reference sequence). The CDR3 DNA is TGTGCCAGCAGTTTAATTGGGACAGTGGGTACACCCCTCCACTTT. Translated: CASSLIGTVGTPLHF.

This chain connects TRBV5-6 to TRBJ1-1; no definite D call. V lost 4 bases and J lost 5, with 15 bases in between. Germline assignment: CDR1 SGHDT and CDR2 YYEEEE. The CDR3 runs to 14 residues. The CDR3 DNA reads as TGTGCCAGCAGCCCCCTTGGGGATGGGACTGAAGCTTTCTTT. Amino acid sequence: CASSPLGDGTEAFF.

The chain recombines TRBV28 with TRBJ2-3; D is unresolved. The germline V gene has CDR1 MDHEN and CDR2 SYDVKM. V lost 2 bases, J lost 2 bases, and 11 bases lay in between. The CDR3 is 15 residues long. The CDR3 bases are TGTGCCAGCAGTTTAAGGCCACTTCCCACAGATACGCAGTATTTT. Translating gives CASSLRPLPTDTQYF.

This clone was found a few times. V usage is TRBV6-4 and J usage is TRBJ2-1; tentatively, D is TRBD1 or TRBD2 (5 bases each). The germline CDR1 and CDR2 sequences are MRHNA and SNTAGT. V was shortened by 11 bases and J by 8 bases, with 25 bases between the two germline ends. The length of the CDR3 is 15 residues. The CDR3 here is CAPKTKYGAGDEQFF. In nucleotides, the CDR3 is TGTGCCCCAAAAACCAAGTACGGGGCTGGCGATGAGCAGTTCTTC.

The CDR3 region has the DNA TGTGCCAGCAGTTATGTGGGGCTCCTCGAAGAGCAGTACTTC. It specifies CASSYVGLLEEQYF. J is TRBJ2-7 and V is TRBV6-2 or TRBV6-3; tentative D call: TRBD1 (5 bases). The CDR3 is 14 amino acids. V lost 3 bases to trimming and J lost 7 bases, with 16 bases between them. Germline CDR1 MNHEY, CDR2 SVGEGT.

This rearrangement joins TRBV7-8 to TRBJ2-3, with 7 bases identical to TRBD1. V dropped 3 bases and J dropped 4; count of bases not matched to a gene: 10. CDR1 and CDR2 from the germline V gene are SGHVS and FQNEAQ. The CDR3 sequence is 16 residues long. The CDR3 sequence is CASSFLRRTGSDTQYF. The CDR3 DNA is TGTGCCAGCAGCTTTTTAAGGCGGACAGGCTCAGATACGCAGTATTTT.

CDR3 coding DNA: TGTGCCAGCAGCTTAGGACTAGCGGGAGTAGGAGGAGATACGCAGTATTTT. Residues: CASSLGLAGVGGDTQYF. This chain joins TRBV7-3 and TRBJ2-3, with 13 nucleotides matching TRBD2. The V gene's germline CDR1 is SGHTA and CDR2 FQGTGA. The ends lost 2 bases at V and 5 bases at J; junction bases unmatched: 7. The CDR3 sequence is 17 residues long.

This clone appeared once. This chain uses TRBV7-2 with TRBJ2-2, with D possibly being TRBD2 (6 bases). The CDR3 totals 13 residues. V was pared by 3 bases and J by 4 bases, with 6 bases between. CDR1 and CDR2 (germline): SGHTA, FQGNSA. Here the CDR3 reads CASSFSGTGELFF. DNA of the CDR3: TGTGCCAGCAGCTTTAGCGGCACCGGGGAGCTGTTTTTT.

This clone came up once. The CDR3, as DNA: TGTGCCAGCAGCTTACTAGGGACAGCTACCAATTCACCCCTCCACTTT. This translates into CASSLLGTATNSPLHF. V is TRBV7-9 and J is TRBJ1-6; TRBD1 matches at 7 bases. This CDR3 has 16 residues. Germline V gene sequence: CDR1 SEHNR, CDR2 FQNEAQ (reference sequence). Unmatched junction bases numbered 8, after V lost 2 bases and J lost 7 bases.

V usage is TRBV19 and J usage is TRBJ1-1; 7 bases are a match to TRBD1. Germline assignment: CDR1 LNHDA and CDR2 SQIVND (reference sequence). The CDR3 runs 15 residues. The V gene end was trimmed by 7 bases and the J gene end by 5 bases; junction bases not matched to a gene: 13. CDR3 DNA sequence: TGTGCCAGTAAGAAAGGGACAGTATCACAAACTGAAGCTTTCTTT. It is translated as CASKKGTVSQTEAFF.

This rearrangement joins TRBV21-1 to TRBJ2-1; the table assigns TRBD1, which was not confirmed against the DNA. TRBV21-1 constitutes a pseudogene. CDR3 size: 20 residues. DNA of the CDR3: TGTGCCAGCGGGTACGTCCTAACAGGGGCGCATGGGCGGGGCTACAATGAGCAGTTCTTC. This sequence encodes CASGYVLTGAHGRGYNEQFF.

This chain joins TRBV19 and TRBJ2-3, with 9 bases aligning to TRBD2. Trimming removed 7 bases from V and 6 bases from J; junction bases left unmatched: 14. Germline CDR1 and CDR2: LNHDA and SQIVND (reference sequence). This CDR3 comprises 16 residues. DNA for the CDR3: TGTGCCAGTAAGACGGGCGCCGCGGGGGGGAAGGATACGCAGTATTTT. It codes for CASKTGAAGGKDTQYF.

V and J are TRBV6-5 and TRBJ1-4; D remains ambiguous. Germline V gene lookup returns CDR1 MNHEY and CDR2 SVGAGI. Trimming shortened V by 5 bases and J by 2 bases, and 9 bases separated the two germline ends. This CDR3 comprises 14 residues. The CDR3 here is CASSPPATNEKLFF. The CDR3, as DNA: TGTGCCAGCAGTCCGCCGGCGACTAATGAAAAACTGTTTTTT.

J is TRBJ1-5 and V is TRBV7-2; TRBD1 might be the D (5 bases). The V end was cut by 2 bases, the J end by 6 bases, with 8 bases between. Germline loops: CDR1 SGHTA, CDR2 FQGNSA. This CDR3 is 13 amino acids long. In nucleotides, the CDR3 is TGTGCCAGCAGCTTAAGGGGAACTCAGCCCCAGCATTTT. Translating gives CASSLRGTQPQHF.

CDR3 sequence (DNA): TGTGCCAGCAGATCCCCGGGACTAGCGGGAGGAGGGTACTTC. This encodes CASRSPGLAGGGYF. The chain links TRBV28 to TRBJ2-7, with 15 bases fitting TRBD2. This CDR3 is 14 amino acids long. J was trimmed by 12 bases and V by 6 bases; bases with no gene match: 9. Germline CDR1 is MDHEN and CDR2 is SYDVKM.

V and J are TRBV19 and TRBJ2-3, with 7 bases that match TRBD2. V lost 5 bases, J lost 2 bases, and 4 bases stayed unmatched. This CDR3 comprises 14 residues. CDR1 is LNHDA, CDR2 SQIVND, per germline (reference sequence). CDR3 DNA: TGTGCCAGTAGTGCCACTAGCGTCACAGATACGCAGTATTTT. Translation: CASSATSVTDTQYF.

The genes are TRBV21-1 and TRBJ1-5. TRBV21-1 is shown as a pseudogene. The CDR3 length is 10 residues. CDR3 residues: CATGDQPQHF. The CDR3, as DNA: TGTGCCACAGGAGATCAGCCCCAGCATTTT.

The CDR3 region is CASTPRSVPGGEQFF. DNA for the CDR3: TGTGCCAGCACTCCTCGTAGTGTCCCTGGGGGTGAGCAGTTCTTC. The V and J genes are TRBV6-5 and TRBJ2-1, with D perhaps matching TRBD1 or TRBD2 (5 bases each). CDR1 is MNHEY and CDR2 is SVGAGI in the germline V gene. The CDR3 is 15 residues long. Trimming removed 7 bases at V and 9 bases at J, with 22 bases between.

The chain carries TRBV27 and TRBJ1-3, with D perhaps matching TRBD1 (6 bases). This CDR3 has 14 residues. V lost 3 bases and J 4 bases, leaving 10 bases between the germline ends. Germline-derived CDR1 and CDR2 are MNHEY and SMNVEV (reference sequence). The CDR3 spells CASSFQGLGNTIYF. The CDR3 DNA reads TGTGCCAGCAGTTTCCAGGGGCTCGGAAACACCATATATTTT.

The V call is TRBV5-1, the J call TRBJ2-7; possible D gene TRBD1, 6 bases. The CDR3 consists of 11 residues. CDR1 is SGHRS and CDR2 is YFSETQ in the germline V gene. V gave up 4 bases and J gave up 4 bases, with 6 bases separating them. CDR3 sequence reads: CASSQGYEQYF. The DNA for the CDR3 is TGCGCCAGCAGCCAGGGGTACGAGCAGTACTTC.

This clone has a handful of counts. This rearrangement joins TRBV5-1 to TRBJ2-1; TRBD1 might be the D (5 bases). Germline CDR1 SGHRS, CDR2 YFSETQ. Trimming removed 0 bases from V and 8 bases from J, with 12 bases in between. The CDR3 runs to 14 residues. The CDR3 protein is CASSLGGPHDEQFF. DNA of the CDR3: TGCGCCAGCAGCTTGGGGGGCCCCCACGATGAGCAGTTCTTC.

The genes are TRBV10-3 and TRBJ2-7, with 8 bases lining up with TRBD1. Germline CDR1 is ENHRY and CDR2 is SYGVKD. The CDR3 has 14 residues. With V trimmed by 7 bases and J by 5 bases, 10 bases remained unmatched. Here the CDR3 reads CAITMTGARDEQYF. The CDR3 DNA sequence: TGTGCCATCACTATGACAGGGGCCCGCGACGAGCAGTACTTC.

The chain recombines TRBV5-1 with TRBJ2-7; D is possibly TRBD1 (6 bases). The CDR3 is 15 residues long. Trimming took off 0 bases at V and 5 bases at J, with 15 bases between the two ends. The V gene's germline CDR1 is SGHRS and CDR2 YFSETQ. The CDR3 reads CASSLASGARDEQYF. The CDR3 bases are TGCGCCAGCAGCTTGGCCTCAGGGGCTAGAGACGAGCAGTACTTC.

The rearrangement links TRBV5-1 to TRBJ2-7; TRBD2 is a possible D gene (5 bases). V shed 1 base and J shed 2 bases, with 13 bases lying between them. Germline loops: CDR1 SGHRS, CDR2 YFSETQ. The CDR3 loop spans 15 amino acids. CDR3 protein: CASSLNGETPYEQYF. The CDR3 DNA sequence: TGCGCCAGCAGCTTGAATGGGGAGACCCCCTACGAGCAGTACTTC.